This TCR beta chain was sequenced in a study of control samples from healthy donors and cancer patients. This CDR3 spans 15 amino acids. Germline CDR1 reads SNHLY; CDR2 reads FYNNEI. V lost 2 bases to trimming and J lost 5 bases, with 14 bases between them. Here immunoSEQ multiplex PCR was the method, and the copy in TCRdb shows in-frame clones only, minus some. The data show under 85,000 clones, approximately 90% seen once. The receptor comes from a man between 60 and 70 years old with colorectal cancer. Sequencing input: PBMCs. V usage is TRBV2 and J usage is TRBJ2-3, with TRBD1 as a possible D gene (6 bases). CDR3 coding DNA: TGTGCCAGCAGTGAAAACAGGGCCGGTAAAGATACGCAGTATTTT. It encodes CASSENRAGKDTQYF.